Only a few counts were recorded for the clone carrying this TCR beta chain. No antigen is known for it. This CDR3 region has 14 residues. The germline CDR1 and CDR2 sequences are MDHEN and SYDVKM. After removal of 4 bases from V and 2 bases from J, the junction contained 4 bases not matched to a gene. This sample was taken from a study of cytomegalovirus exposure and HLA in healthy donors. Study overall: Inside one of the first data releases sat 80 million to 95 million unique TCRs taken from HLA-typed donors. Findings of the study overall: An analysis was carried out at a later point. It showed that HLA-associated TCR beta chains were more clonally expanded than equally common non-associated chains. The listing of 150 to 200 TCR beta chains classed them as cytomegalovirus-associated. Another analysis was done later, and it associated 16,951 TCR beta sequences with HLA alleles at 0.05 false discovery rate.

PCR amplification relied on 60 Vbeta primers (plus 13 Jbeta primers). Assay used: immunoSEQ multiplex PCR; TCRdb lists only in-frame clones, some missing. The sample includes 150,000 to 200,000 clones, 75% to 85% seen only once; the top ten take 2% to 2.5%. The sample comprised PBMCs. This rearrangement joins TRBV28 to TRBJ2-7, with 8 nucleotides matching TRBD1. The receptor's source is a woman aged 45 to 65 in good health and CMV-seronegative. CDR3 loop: CASSSGTGAYEQYF. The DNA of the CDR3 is TGTGCCAGCAGTTCCGGGACAGGCGCCTACGAGCAGTACTTC.